This T cell receptor (beta chain) was documented in a study of PD-1 blockade in classical Hodgkin lymphoma. Germline loops: CDR1 SEHNR, CDR2 FQNEAQ (reference sequence). The CDR3 has 12 amino acids. V lost 4 bases to trimming and J lost 9 bases, with 10 bases between them. Every patient experienced relapse after autologous stem cell transplantation, and brentuximab vedotin exposure varied. Assay used: immunoSEQ multiplex PCR; TCRdb lists only in-frame clones, some missing. The sample has 50,000 to 75,000 clones; 88% are singletons. The genes are TRBV7-9 and TRBJ2-1; D is unclear. This TCR derives from a human donor with classical Hodgkin lymphoma. The sample consisted of peripheral blood mononuclear cells (PBMCs), taken before the second cycle of nivolumab. CDR3 amino acids: CASSSLQSEQFF. The CDR3 DNA reads TGTGCCAGCAGCTCTCTACAAAGTGAGCAGTTCTTC.